A few counts support the clone carrying this T cell receptor (beta chain). The antigen is undetermined. An end of the junction differs from the germline gene, which may be a read error. Unique molecular identifiers were built into the TCR beta cDNA libraries. TCRdb recomputed calls from the PCR reads with MiXCR, one row per CDR3 protein. The table shows 600,000 to 750,000 distinct CDR3 sequences, with approximately 60% occurring only once. This entry is derived from a study of post-analysis software for immune sequencing data. Overall study: Relapsing-remitting, secondary progressive and progressive-relapsing forms made up the multiple sclerosis disease courses. Regarding the study as a whole: Compared with controls, patients showed significantly lower normalized Chao1 diversity. A few TRBV segments (TRBV5-6, TRBV5-1 and TRBV20-1 among them) occurred more frequently in patients than in controls.

CDR1 and CDR2 from the germline V gene are LGHNA and YSLEER. CDR3 length: 15 amino acids. V usage is TRBV4-3 and J usage is TRBJ2-5, with 13 positions matching TRBD2. This receptor was taken from a girl aged 2-10 years with multiple sclerosis. Sequenced sample: blood. CDR3 protein: CASSRGLAGQETQYF. The CDR3, as DNA: TGTGCCAGCAGCCGGGGACTAGCGGGGCAAGAGACCCAGTACTTC.